These T cell receptor beta chains were read from a single sample in a study of tumor-infiltrating lymphocytes in primary liver carcinoma. TCRdb independently ran MiXCR on the multiplex PCR reads; one entry per CDR3 protein. The sample lists 300,000 to 350,000 distinct CDR3 sequences; 65% were seen once. Source material: peripheral blood. These receptors all stem from a man in his forties with primary liver carcinoma and hepatitis B virus infection. Both conserved end residues are part of each CDR3. A D gene is named only where the DNA matches it firmly. Some rows mark clone size as missing; the rest say once, few, many or name a class of expanded clone.

v_gene	j_gene	abundance	d_gene	CDR3aa	CDR3nt
TRBV11-2	TRBJ2-3	-	-	CASSLIPGQITDTQYF	TGTGCCAGCAGCTTAATCCCCGGGCAGATAACAGATACGCAGTATTTT
TRBV11-1	TRBJ2-4	-	TRBD1	CVISSRTGAVDKNIQYF	TGTGTCATCAGCTCGAGGACAGGGGCGGTCGACAAAAACATTCAGTACTTC
TRBV6-5	TRBJ1-6	-	-	CASSYDGNNSPLHF	TGTGCCAGCAGTTACGACGGTAATAATTCACCCCTCCACTTT
TRBV12-3/TRBV12-4	TRBJ2-7	many	-	CASSLRRDTYEQYF	TGTGCCAGCAGTCTCCGACGGGATACCTACGAGCAGTACTTC
TRBV11-1	TRBJ2-7	-	-	CASSLGATGTEYF	TGTGCCAGCAGCTTAGGAGCAACTGGGACCGAGTACTTC
TRBV6-2/TRBV6-3	TRBJ1-5	few	-	CASSYSQGNQSQHF	TGTGCCAGCAGTTACTCCCAGGGCAATCAGTCCCAGCATTTT
TRBV6-6	TRBJ2-5	many	TRBD2	CASTLGLAGPKTQYF	TGTGCCAGCACCCTGGGACTAGCGGGTCCAAAGACCCAGTACTTC
TRBV5-1	TRBJ2-1	-	-	CASSLDGRSSYNEQFF	TGCGCCAGCAGCTTGGATGGCCGGAGCTCCTACAATGAGCAGTTCTTC
TRBV7-3	TRBJ2-1	-	-	CASSPGPSFNERFF	TGTGCCAGCAGCCCCGGACCCTCCTTCAATGAGCGGTTCTTC
TRBV30	TRBJ2-1	once	TRBD1	CAWSTTRDREFF	TGTGCCTGGAGTACAACCCGGGACAGGGAATTCTTC
TRBV6-6	TRBJ2-1	few	-	CASSYNIGAYNEQFF	TGTGCCAGCAGTTACAACATAGGCGCTTACAATGAGCAGTTCTTC
TRBV29-1	TRBJ1-5	few	-	CSVTEGQTGQPQHF	TGCAGCGTCACCGAAGGACAAACCGGTCAGCCCCAGCATTTT
TRBV5-6	TRBJ2-7	-	-	CASSPGPAANYEQYF	TGTGCCAGCAGCCCAGGGCCAGCAGCCAACTACGAGCAGTACTTC
TRBV5-1	TRBJ2-1	-	-	CASSLLGHSYEQFF	TGCGCCAGCAGCTTACTAGGACACTCGTATGAGCAGTTCTTC
TRBV28	TRBJ1-6	-	TRBD1	CASRPAQGGSPLHF	TGTGCCAGCAGACCCGCACAGGGGGGATCACCCCTCCACTTT
TRBV28	TRBJ2-7	-	-	CASSFGNTYEQYF	TGTGCCAGCAGTTTCGGCAACACCTACGAGCAGTACTTC
TRBV7-9	TRBJ2-7	many	-	CASSLWGDQRPRYEQYF	TGTGCCAGCAGCTTATGGGGAGATCAGCGCCCCCGCTACGAGCAGTACTTC
TRBV10-3	TRBJ2-2	-	-	CAISVSSGAFGGELFF	TGTGCCATCAGTGTGTCGTCCGGTGCGTTCGGTGGGGAGCTGTTTTTT
TRBV5-6	TRBJ1-2	once	-	CASSLVLTNYGYTF	TGTGCCAGCAGCTTGGTGCTAACTAACTATGGCTACACCTTC
TRBV6-5	TRBJ1-5	many	TRBD1	CASSHNRGGQPQHF	TGTGCCAGCAGCCATAACAGGGGCGGGCAGCCCCAGCATTTT
TRBV12-3/TRBV12-4	TRBJ2-6	-	-	CASSWESRESSGTDVLTF	TGTGCCAGCAGTTGGGAAAGCAGGGAAAGCTCTGGGACCGACGTCCTGACTTTC
TRBV6-5	TRBJ2-1	many	TRBD2	CASNKGLAAYNEQFF	TGTGCCAGCAACAAAGGACTAGCGGCTTACAATGAGCAGTTCTTC
TRBV11-1	TRBJ1-6	-	-	CVSSRTGNNSPLHF	TGTGTCAGCAGTCGCACAGGGAACAATTCACCCCTCCACTTT